The present T cell receptor (beta chain) was sequenced within a study of cytomegalovirus exposure and HLA in healthy donors. Study-level background: T cells numbering 150 million to 200 million yielded some 100 million unique TCR beta sequences in an earlier analysis. Findings of the study overall: It was confirmed in vitro that three of the CMV-associated chains were specific for CMV antigens. A later analysis, which compared TCR beta chains of equal frequency, found the HLA-associated ones more clonally expanded.

PCR used 60 Vbeta primers and 13 Jbeta primers. As handled by the study authors: Unique TCR beta chains totaled some 81 million in a later count, with approximately 11 million of them shared. Clones were read by immunoSEQ multiplex PCR, and TCRdb kept only the in-frame ones, dropping some. That table furnishes V, J and clone size, whereas the DNA furnished D and trimming. The sample includes tens of thousands of clones, about 76% seen only once; the top ten take about 12%. With respect to this clone: The antigen remains unidentified.

The receptor was derived from a male donor in good health and CMV-seropositive. Specimen: PBMCs.

In DNA form, the CDR3 reads TGTGCCAGCAAACCTCTAGACGGCACAGATACGCAGTATTTT. Encoded protein: CASKPLDGTDTQYF. This chain connects TRBV25-1 to TRBJ2-3, with no clear D. Germline V gene lookup returns CDR1 MGHDK and CDR2 SYGVNS. CDR3 size: 14 residues. V lost 7 bases, J lost 1 base, and 12 bases lay in between.